This T cell receptor (beta chain) appears in the sequencing data of a study of shared clonotypes between healthy human individuals. Positive CCR7 selection of CD45RO-negative cells yielded the naive CD8 cells, and terminally differentiated effector memory CD45RA+ cells were excluded. Germline V gene sequence: CDR1 WSHSY, CDR2 SAAADI. This CDR3 is 11 amino acids long. The V end was cut by 3 bases, the J end by 8 bases, with 4 bases between. Here immunoSEQ multiplex PCR was the method, and the copy in TCRdb shows in-frame clones only, minus some. The sample gives about 580,000 clones, more than 95% of which show up once; 0.25% to 0.35% is in the top ten.

The specimen sequenced was naive CD8+ T cells sorted from blood. The genes are TRBV10-2 and TRBJ2-2; D is unresolved. The clonotype originates from a man younger than 40 in good health. The CDR3 DNA reads as TGCGCCAGCAGTGAAATAGGGGAGCTGTTTTTT. Protein sequence: CASSEIGELFF.